This T cell receptor beta chain was profiled in a study of blood T cell repertoires in COVID-19. Germline assignment: CDR1 MDHEN and CDR2 SYDVKM. V dropped 5 bases and J dropped 4 bases, with 23 bases sitting between them. The CDR3 is made up of 17 amino acids. This table comes from immunoSEQ multiplex PCR, and its TCRdb copy is limited to in-frame clones, with some not included. The data show roughly 200,000 clones, more than 70% seen once. The receptor was derived from a woman between 55 and 75 years old with acute or convalescent COVID-19. What was sequenced was peripheral blood. V and J are TRBV28 and TRBJ1-2; a possible D gene is TRBD1 (6 bases). CDR3 sequence: CASSLFNDRRSLYGYTF. The CDR3 DNA sequence: TGTGCCAGCAGTCTGTTTAACGACAGGCGCTCCCTCTATGGCTACACCTTC.